This record looks at one T cell receptor (beta chain) sequence and its context. Its antigen is unidentified. Assay: immunoSEQ multiplex PCR; the TCRdb copy retains only in-frame clones and omits some. The sample holds around 160,000 clones; 75% to 90% are singletons and the top ten take 4.1%. This sample was taken from a study of T cell responses to AZD1222 COVID-19 vaccine. V gave up 3 bases and J gave up 2 bases, with 10 bases separating them. The germline gives CDR1 MGHRA, CDR2 YSYEKL. This CDR3 contains 14 residues. Study observations and caveats: Donors were chiefly white British, with a greater number of females, and clonal diversity was perhaps underestimated.

This TCR was recovered from an adult in good health. The sample here was peripheral blood, taken on day 0 of MenACWY control vaccination. This chain uses TRBV4-1 with TRBJ1-1, with D perhaps TRBD1 (6 bases). The CDR3 is CASSQSTGNTEAFF. CDR3 sequence (DNA): TGCGCCAGCAGCCAGTCGACAGGAAACACTGAAGCTTTCTTT.